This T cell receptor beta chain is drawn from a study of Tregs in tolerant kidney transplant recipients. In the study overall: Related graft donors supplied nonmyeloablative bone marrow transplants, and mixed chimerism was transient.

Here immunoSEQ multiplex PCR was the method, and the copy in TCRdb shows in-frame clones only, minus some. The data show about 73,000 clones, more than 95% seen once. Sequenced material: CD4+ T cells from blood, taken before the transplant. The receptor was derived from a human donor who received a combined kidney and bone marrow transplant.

As DNA, the CDR3 is TGTGCCAGCACCATTAGCGGGAGAAGTGCCGGGGAGCTGTTTTTT. Its protein product is CASTISGRSAGELFF. The chain uses TRBV11-2 and TRBJ2-2; 9 bases are shared with TRBD2. The CDR3 runs 15 residues. Per germline, CDR1 SGHAT and CDR2 FQNNGV. After removal of 7 bases from V and 6 bases from J, the junction contained 9 bases not matched to a gene.